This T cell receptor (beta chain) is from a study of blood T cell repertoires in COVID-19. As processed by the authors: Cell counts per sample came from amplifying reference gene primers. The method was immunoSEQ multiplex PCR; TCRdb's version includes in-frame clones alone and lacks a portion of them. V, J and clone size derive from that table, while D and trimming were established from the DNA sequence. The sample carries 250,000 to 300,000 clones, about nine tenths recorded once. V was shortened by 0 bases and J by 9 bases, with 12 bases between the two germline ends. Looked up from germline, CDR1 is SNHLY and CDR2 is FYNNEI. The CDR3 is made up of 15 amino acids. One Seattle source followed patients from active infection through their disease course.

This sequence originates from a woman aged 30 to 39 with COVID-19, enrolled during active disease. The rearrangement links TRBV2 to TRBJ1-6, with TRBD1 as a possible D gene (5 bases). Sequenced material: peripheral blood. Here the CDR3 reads CASSEAGTRGSPLHF. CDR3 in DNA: TGTGCCAGCAGTGAAGCGGGGACTCGAGGTTCACCCCTCCACTTT.